The source of this T cell receptor (beta chain) is a study of OX40 agonist ivuxolimab in advanced cancers. Study-wide context: Dosing consisted of intravenous ivuxolimab at 0.01 to 10 mg/kg every 2 weeks.

TCRdb keeps only in-frame clones here, not all; method: immunoSEQ multiplex PCR. The repertoire includes about 74,000 clones, 75% to 95% of them detected once, and 5.9% sits in the top ten. The cohort excluded patients with autoimmune disease history or systemic immunosuppression. Germline lookup yields CDR1 SGHVS and CDR2 FQNEAQ. There are 16 residues in the CDR3. With 2 bases removed from V and 1 base from J, the gap between germline ends came to 14 bases. The rearrangement uses TRBV7-8 and TRBJ1-1; possible D gene TRBD1, 5 bases. The TCR was taken from an adult with an advanced solid tumor such as melanoma, head and neck, liver or kidney cancer. Sequences were derived from CD4+ or CD8+ T cells sorted from blood, sampled in a trial of the OX40 agonist ivuxolimab. The CDR3 here is CASSLSRGNPNTEAFF. CDR3 nucleotide sequence: TGTGCCAGCAGCTTATCTCGGGGGAATCCGAACACTGAAGCTTTCTTT.